This T cell receptor beta chain is drawn from a study of CD8+ T cells in alopecia areata. Findings and caveats of the study: Expanded CD8+ clones among the top 100, as well as scalp clonality, were significantly decreased by tofacitinib. Lesional scalp, notably in alopecia totalis/universalis, had clonality above that of normal scalp. TCRs were shared less clearly across patients than in mice, possibly for HLA-related reasons.

Treatment meaning: oral pan-JAK inhibitor, 5-10 mg twice daily. For this clone: Its antigen is as yet unknown.

RNA extraction was followed by reverse transcription into cDNA, which acted as the sequencing template. The repertoire was sequenced with immunoSEQ multiplex PCR; TCRdb's copy has only in-frame clones and lacks some. In the table there are roughly 280,000 clones, over 45% of which are singletons. From germline, CDR1 is SGHRS and CDR2 YFSETQ. This CDR3 region has 14 residues. The V and J ends lost 7 bases and 2 bases respectively, with 14 bases between them. The sequences come from CD4+ T cells sorted from blood, collected around week 54, from a patient treated with tofacitinib. The gene calls are TRBV5-1 and TRBJ2-3; TRBD2 is a possible D gene (7 bases). The sequence derives from a human donor with alopecia areata. For the CDR3, the DNA is TGCGCCAGCGCGGGGGCAGGGTCCACAGATACGCAGTATTTT. It is translated as CASAGAGSTDTQYF.